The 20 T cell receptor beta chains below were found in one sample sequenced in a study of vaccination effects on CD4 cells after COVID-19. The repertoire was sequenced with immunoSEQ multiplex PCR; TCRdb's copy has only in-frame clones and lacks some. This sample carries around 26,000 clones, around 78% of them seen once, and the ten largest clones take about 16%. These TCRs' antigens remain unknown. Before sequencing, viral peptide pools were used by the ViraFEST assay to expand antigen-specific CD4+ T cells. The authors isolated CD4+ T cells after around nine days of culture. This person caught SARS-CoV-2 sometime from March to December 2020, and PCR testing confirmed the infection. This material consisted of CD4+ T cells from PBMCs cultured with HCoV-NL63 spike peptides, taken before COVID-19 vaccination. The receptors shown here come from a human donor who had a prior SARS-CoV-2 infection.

The CDR3 is CASSPPAAGGRMDIQYF. Here the CDR3 DNA reads TGTGCCAGCTCACCACCGGCAGCGGGAGGGCGGATGGACATTCAGTACTTC. The chain couples TRBV18 to TRBJ2-4; 10 bases fit TRBD2. Germline V gene data show CDR1 as KGHSH and CDR2 as LQKENI. The CDR3 has 17 residues. V dropped 0 bases and J dropped 8; count of bases not matched to a gene: 10.

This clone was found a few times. CDR3: CASSLALLARNTGELFF. In nucleotides, the CDR3 is TGTGCCAGCAGCTTAGCGCTTTTAGCCCGGAACACCGGGGAGCTGTTTTTT. The chain combines TRBV7-8 with TRBJ2-2; D unresolved. Trimming shortened V by 0 bases and J by 1 base, and 12 bases separated the two germline ends. The CDR3 covers 17 residues. The germline V gene encodes CDR1 SGHVS and CDR2 FQNEAQ.

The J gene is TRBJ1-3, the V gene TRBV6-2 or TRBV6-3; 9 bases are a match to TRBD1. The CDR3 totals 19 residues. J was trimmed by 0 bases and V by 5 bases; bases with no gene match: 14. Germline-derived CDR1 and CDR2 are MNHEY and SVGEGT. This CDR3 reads CASSLNPGQGRNSGNTIYF. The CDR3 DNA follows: TGTGCCAGCAGTCTCAATCCGGGACAGGGCCGAAACTCTGGAAACACCATATATTTT.

The CDR3, as DNA: TGTGCCAGCAGTTACAAGTTCCGGGCAGGGGGAAGTTGGGACACTGAAGCTTTCTTT. The encoded protein is CASSYKFRAGGSWDTEAFF. The chain is built from TRBV6-2 or TRBV6-3 and TRBJ1-1; TRBD1 matches 7 bases. J was trimmed by 3 bases and V by 2 bases; bases with no gene match: 18. Germline V gene sequence: CDR1 MNHEY, CDR2 SVGEGT. This CDR3 is 19 amino acids long.

The CDR3 loop is CATSRDRSGSNYGYTF. DNA of the CDR3: TGTGCCACCAGCAGAGATCGATCAGGGAGTAACTATGGCTACACCTTC. The J gene is TRBJ1-2, the V gene TRBV15; possibly TRBD1 for D (5 bases). Germline CDR1 LNHNV, CDR2 YYDKDF (reference sequence). Trimming removed 0 bases at V and 1 base at J, with 12 bases between. The CDR3 covers 16 residues.

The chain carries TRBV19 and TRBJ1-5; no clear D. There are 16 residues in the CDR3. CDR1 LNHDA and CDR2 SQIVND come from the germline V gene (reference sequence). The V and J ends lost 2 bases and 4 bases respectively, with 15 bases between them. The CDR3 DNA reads TGTGCCAGTAGTATAACCGGCGGGGTTTGGAATCAGCCCCAGCATTTT. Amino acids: CASSITGGVWNQPQHF.

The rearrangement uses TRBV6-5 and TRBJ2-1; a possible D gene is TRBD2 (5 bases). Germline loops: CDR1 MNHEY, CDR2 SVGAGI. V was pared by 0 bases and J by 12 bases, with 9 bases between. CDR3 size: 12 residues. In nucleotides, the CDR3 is TGTGCCAGCAGTTACTCCTCGGGATTGCAGTTCTTC. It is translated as CASSYSSGLQFF.

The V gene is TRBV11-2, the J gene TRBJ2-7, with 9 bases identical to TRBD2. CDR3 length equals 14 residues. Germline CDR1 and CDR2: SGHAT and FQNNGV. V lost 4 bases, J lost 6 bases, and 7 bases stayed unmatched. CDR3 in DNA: TGTGCCAGCAGCTCCCTAGCGGGATTTCGCGAGCAGTACTTC. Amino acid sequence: CASSSLAGFREQYF.

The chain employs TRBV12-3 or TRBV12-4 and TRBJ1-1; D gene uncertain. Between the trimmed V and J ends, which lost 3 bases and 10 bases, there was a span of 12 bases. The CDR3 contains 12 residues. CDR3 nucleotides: TGTGCCAGCAGTTTTTGGGCGCAGTCAGCTTTCTTT. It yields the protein CASSFWAQSAFF.

The CDR3 DNA reads TGCGCCAGCAGCCCGGACAGGGGGCGCCAAGAGACCCAGTACTTC. Its protein is CASSPDRGRQETQYF. The J gene is TRBJ2-5, the V gene TRBV5-1; 11 bases map to TRBD1. With V trimmed by 4 bases and J by 1 base, 3 bases remained unmatched. Germline V gene lookup returns CDR1 SGHRS and CDR2 YFSETQ. This CDR3 comprises 15 residues. Using reference TRBV5-1 and TRBJ2-5 for the parts outside the CDR3, the full variable domain is KAGVTQTPRYLIKTRGQQVTLSCSPISGHRSVSWYQQTPGQGLQFLFEYFSETQRNKGNFPGRFSGRQFSNSRSEMNVSTLELGDSALYLCASSPDRGRQETQYFGPGTRLLVL.

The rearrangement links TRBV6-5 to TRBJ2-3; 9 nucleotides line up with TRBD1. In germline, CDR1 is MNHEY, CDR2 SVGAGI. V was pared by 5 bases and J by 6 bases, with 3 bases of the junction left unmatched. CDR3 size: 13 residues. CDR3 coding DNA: TGTGCCAGCAGTACAGACAGGGGGGATACGCAGTATTTT. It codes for CASSTDRGDTQYF.

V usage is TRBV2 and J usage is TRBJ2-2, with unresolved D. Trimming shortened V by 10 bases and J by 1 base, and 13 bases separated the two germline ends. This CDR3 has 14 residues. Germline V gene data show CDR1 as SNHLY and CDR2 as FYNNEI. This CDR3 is CATRKGGNTGELFF. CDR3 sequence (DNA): TGTGCCACTCGTAAAGGCGGGAACACCGGGGAGCTGTTTTTT.

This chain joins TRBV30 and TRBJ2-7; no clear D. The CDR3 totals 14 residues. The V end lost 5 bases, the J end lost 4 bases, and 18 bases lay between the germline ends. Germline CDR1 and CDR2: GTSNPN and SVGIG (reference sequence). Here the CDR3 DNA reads TGTGCCTGGGGTTCTCCGACACCCACATACGAGCAGTACTTC. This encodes CAWGSPTPTYEQYF.

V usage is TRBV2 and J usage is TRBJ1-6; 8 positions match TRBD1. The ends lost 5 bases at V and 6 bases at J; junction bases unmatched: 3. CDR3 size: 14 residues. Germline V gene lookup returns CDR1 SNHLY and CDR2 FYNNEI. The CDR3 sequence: CASSTDRGNSPLHF. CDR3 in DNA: TGTGCCAGCAGTACCGACAGGGGTAATTCACCCCTCCACTTT.

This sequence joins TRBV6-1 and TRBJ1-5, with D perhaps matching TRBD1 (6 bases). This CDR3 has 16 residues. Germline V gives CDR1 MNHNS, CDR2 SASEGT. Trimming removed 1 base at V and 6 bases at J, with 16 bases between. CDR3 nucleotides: TGTGCCAGCAGTGAAGGAGCGGGGGGCGCGGGTCAGCCCCAGCATTTT. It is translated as CASSEGAGGAGQPQHF.

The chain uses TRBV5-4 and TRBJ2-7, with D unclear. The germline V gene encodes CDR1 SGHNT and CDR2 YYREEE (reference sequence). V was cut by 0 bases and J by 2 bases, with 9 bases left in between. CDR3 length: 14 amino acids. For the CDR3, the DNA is TGTGCCAGCAGCTTGGCTGGTGGGGCCTACGAGCAGTACTTC. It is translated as CASSLAGGAYEQYF.

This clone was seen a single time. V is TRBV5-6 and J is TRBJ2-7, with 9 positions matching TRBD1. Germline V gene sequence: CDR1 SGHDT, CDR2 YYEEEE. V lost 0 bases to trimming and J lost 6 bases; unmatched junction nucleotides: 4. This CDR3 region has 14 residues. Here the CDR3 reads CASSLAQGAREQYF. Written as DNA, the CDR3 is TGTGCCAGCAGCTTGGCACAGGGGGCTCGCGAGCAGTACTTC.

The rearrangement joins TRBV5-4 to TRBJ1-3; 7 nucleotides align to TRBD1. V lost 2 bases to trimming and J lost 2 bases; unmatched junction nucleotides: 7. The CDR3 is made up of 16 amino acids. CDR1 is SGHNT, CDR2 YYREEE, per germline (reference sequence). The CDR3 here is CASSLYRGLTGNTIYF. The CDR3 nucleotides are TGTGCCAGCAGCTTATACAGGGGATTAACTGGAAACACCATATATTTT.

The CDR3: CASSGGVGRPRRPTNEKLFF. CDR3 DNA: TGTGCCAGCAGTGGGGGGGTCGGCAGACCAAGACGCCCAACTAATGAAAAACTGTTTTTT. This chain connects TRBV2 to TRBJ1-4, with D possibly matching TRBD1 (5 bases). The germline CDR1 and CDR2 sequences are SNHLY and FYNNEI. The CDR3 runs 20 residues. V dropped 4 bases and J dropped 0 bases, with 24 bases sitting between them.

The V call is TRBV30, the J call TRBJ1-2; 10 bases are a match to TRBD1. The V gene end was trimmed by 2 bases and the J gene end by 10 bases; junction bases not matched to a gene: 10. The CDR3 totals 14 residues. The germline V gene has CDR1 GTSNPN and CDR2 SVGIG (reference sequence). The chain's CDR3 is CAWSWDRGFGSYTF. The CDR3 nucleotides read TGTGCCTGGAGTTGGGACAGGGGTTTTGGGTCCTACACCTTC.